These 21 T cell receptor beta chains share one sample of origin, sequenced in a study of identical twins' blood T cells. TCRdb recomputed calls from the 5' RACE reads with MiXCR, one row per CDR3 protein. This sample has 300,000 to 400,000 distinct CDR3 sequences, with 25% to 35% found just once. The sample comprised PBMCs. Source of these receptors: a woman between 18 and 50 years old in good health.

This clonotype was recorded at least ten times. The V gene is TRBV29-1, the J gene TRBJ2-4; D is unclear. Trimming took off 8 bases at V and 0 bases at J, with 17 bases between the two ends. Germline loops: CDR1 SQVTM, CDR2 ANQGSEA. The CDR3 contains 15 residues. The CDR3 DNA is TGCAGCCTCATTCCAGAAGTCCTAGCCAAAAACATTCAGTACTTC. This codes for CSLIPEVLAKNIQYF.

The chain recombines TRBV10-1 with TRBJ2-2, with 8 bases identical to TRBD2. CDR3 length: 14 residues. The V segment lost 3 bases and the J segment 6 bases; nucleotides outside the gene matches: 3. Per germline, CDR1 WNHNN and CDR2 SYGVQD (reference sequence). DNA of the CDR3: TGCGCCAGCAGTGACATCGGGGGGGCCGGGGAGCTGTTTTTT. Protein: CASSDIGGAGELFF.

This clonotype was counted between two and nine times. The V and J genes are TRBV29-1 and TRBJ2-3; 10 nucleotides line up with TRBD1. Germline V gene lookup returns CDR1 SQVTM and CDR2 ANQGSEA. The CDR3 is 14 residues long. Trimming cost V 7 bases and J 3 bases; bases outside gene matches: 7. DNA of the CDR3: TGCAGCGCTCGGACAGGGGGTGGAACAGATACGCAGTATTTT. This translates into CSARTGGGTDTQYF.

The V call is TRBV5-6, the J call TRBJ2-3; 10 nucleotides line up with TRBD2. Germline V gene sequence: CDR1 SGHDT, CDR2 YYEEEE. The CDR3 is made up of 19 amino acids. V shed 1 base and J 3 bases; nucleotides not matched to a gene: 14. CDR3 protein: CASSLPWSGGASLTDTQYF. CDR3 in DNA: TGTGCCAGCAGCTTGCCTTGGAGCGGGGGGGCCAGTTTGACAGATACGCAGTATTTT.

With regard to this clonotype: At one end the junction does not follow the germline gene, possibly because of a read error. This rearrangement joins TRBV20-1 to TRBJ1-4; D remains unclear. Germline V gene lookup returns CDR1 DFQATT and CDR2 SNEGSKA (reference sequence). This CDR3 comprises 17 residues. CDR3 DNA: TGCAGTTCTAGAGATTGGCTGGCGGCGGAAGGTCGGGAAAAACTGTTTTTT. It codes for CSSRDWLAAEGREKLFF.

The chain joins TRBV6-2 or TRBV6-3 to TRBJ2-1; the D gene is possibly TRBD2 (6 bases). Per germline, CDR1 MNHEY and CDR2 SVGEGT. The V and J ends lost 0 bases and 0 bases respectively, with 18 bases between them. The CDR3 sequence is 19 residues long. This CDR3 is CASSYSSSGAYSSYNEQFF. The CDR3 coding sequence is TGTGCCAGCAGTTACTCGTCCTCGGGAGCCTATAGCTCCTACAATGAGCAGTTCTTC.

This clonotype was picked up a small number of times. The gene calls are TRBV24-1 and TRBJ2-1; 8 nucleotides line up with TRBD2. The V gene's germline CDR1 is KGHDR and CDR2 SFDVKD. With 5 bases clipped from V and 6 bases from J, the junction kept 2 bases outside the gene matches. CDR3 size: 13 residues. CDR3 residues: CATSATSGNEQFF. CDR3 nucleotides: TGTGCCACCAGTGCTACTAGCGGCAATGAGCAGTTCTTC.

This clonotype has a handful of counts. The chain couples TRBV3-1 to TRBJ2-3, with 7 bases aligning to TRBD2. The length of the CDR3 is 17 residues. The germline CDR1 and CDR2 sequences are LGHDT and YNNKEL (reference sequence). V gave up 0 bases and J gave up 7 bases; unmatched junction bases: 13. The CDR3 loop is CASSQDWYGLDGNTQYF. The CDR3 DNA reads as TGTGCCAGCAGCCAAGATTGGTATGGACTAGACGGAAATACGCAGTATTTT.

The chain has TRBV7-6 and TRBJ2-2; the match to TRBD2 covers 10 bases. V shed 2 bases and J 3 bases; nucleotides not matched to a gene: 6. Germline CDR1 is SGHVS and CDR2 is FNYEAQ. CDR3 length: 17 residues. For the CDR3, the DNA is TGTGCCAGCAGCTTATCTTTGGGGACTAGCGACACCGGGGAGCTGTTTTTT. This gives the protein CASSLSLGTSDTGELFF.

V and J are TRBV28 and TRBJ2-3, with 7 bases identical to TRBD1. Germline V CDR1 and CDR2: MDHEN, SYDVKM. Germline trimming cut 3 bases from V and 4 bases from J; bases unmatched to any gene: 7. This CDR3 has 15 amino acids. For the CDR3, the DNA is TGTGCCAGCAGTTTGACAGGGAGAGGTGCAGATACGCAGTATTTT. It yields the protein CASSLTGRGADTQYF.

This clonotype was observed a single time. A much larger clone differs from this one at a single base, so this may be a read error. V is TRBV7-2 and J is TRBJ2-2, with a weak D call TRBD2 (6 bases). This CDR3 contains 16 residues. Germline V CDR1 and CDR2: SGHTA, FQGNSA. CDR3 in amino acids: CASSLLGLKNTVELFF. The CDR3 DNA is TGTGCCAGCAGCTTACTCGGACTAAAAAACACCGTGGAGCTGTTTTTT.

This clonotype appeared once. This may be a read error: a much more frequent sequence differs by one nucleotide. This rearrangement joins TRBV5-1 to TRBJ1-1; 8 positions agree with TRBD1. The CDR3 extends over 15 amino acids. Germline CDR1 reads SGHRS; CDR2 reads YFSETQ. The CDR3 reads CASSRQGAMNTESFF. Written as DNA, the CDR3 is TGCGCCAGCTCTCGTCAGGGGGCCATGAACACTGAATCTTTCTTT.

This clonotype turned up a few times. V usage is TRBV7-9 and J usage is TRBJ1-5; perhaps TRBD1 as D (6 bases). The germline V gene has CDR1 SEHNR and CDR2 FQNEAQ (reference sequence). The CDR3 has 17 residues. Trimming pared 1 base from V and 2 bases from J, leaving 15 bases between. The CDR3 here is CASSLGQESWRNQPQHF. CDR3 in DNA: TGTGCCAGCAGCTTAGGACAGGAAAGTTGGCGCAATCAGCCCCAGCATTTT.

This clonotype appeared a few times. The rearrangement links TRBV20-1 to TRBJ2-7; 12 nucleotides match TRBD1. Germline CDR1 is DFQATT and CDR2 is SNEGSKA (reference sequence). CDR3 length: 14 amino acids. The V and J ends lost 2 bases and 6 bases, in that order; junction bases with no gene match: 5. The CDR3 loop reads CSARSGTGGFEQYF. CDR3 DNA sequence: TGCAGTGCTAGATCCGGGACAGGGGGCTTCGAGCAGTACTTC.

This clonotype has a handful of counts. The genes are TRBV7-2 and TRBJ1-1; TRBD1 matches at 10 bases. J lost 7 bases, V lost 3 bases, and 5 bases had no gene match. The CDR3 has 14 residues. Germline lookup yields CDR1 SGHTA and CDR2 FQGNSA. The CDR3 DNA follows: TGTGCCAGCAGCTTCCGGGACAGGGGCGTTGAAGCTTTCTTT. Amino acids: CASSFRDRGVEAFF.

The J gene is TRBJ2-4, the V gene TRBV19, with D unresolved. The V gene's germline CDR1 is LNHDA and CDR2 SQIVND (reference sequence). The CDR3 has 16 residues. With 3 bases removed from V and 0 bases from J, the gap between germline ends came to 12 bases. The CDR3 coding sequence is TGTGCCAGTAGTATCACCTCTTCCCTAGCCAAAAACATTCAGTACTTC. Encoded protein: CASSITSSLAKNIQYF.

The J gene is TRBJ1-1, the V gene TRBV10-3; no clear D gene. Trimming stripped 2 bases from V and 1 base from J, with 5 bases between. This CDR3 region has 13 residues. The germline V gene has CDR1 ENHRY and CDR2 SYGVKD. For the CDR3, the DNA is TGTGCCATCAGTGAGACGCCGAACACTGAAGCTTTCTTT. Protein sequence: CAISETPNTEAFF.

In nucleotides, the CDR3 is TGTGCCAGCAGCCGTGACAGGGGAAATCAGCCCCAGCATTTT. Translating it yields CASSRDRGNQPQHF. The chain is built from TRBV5-6 and TRBJ1-5, with 8 bases identical to TRBD1. The CDR3 totals 14 residues. Looked up from germline, CDR1 is SGHDT and CDR2 is YYEEEE. Trimming removed 4 bases from V and 4 bases from J; junction bases left unmatched: 4. The variable domain in full, with the rest retrieved from reference TRBV5-6 and TRBJ1-5, is DAGVTQSPTHLIKTRGQQVTLRCSPKSGHDTVSWYQQALGQGPQFIFQYYEEEERQRGNFPDRFSGHQFPNYSSELNVNALLLGDSALYLCASSRDRGNQPQHFGDGTRLSIL.

This clonotype was detected many times. This chain uses TRBV18 with TRBJ1-2, with 7 nucleotides matching TRBD1. Trimming took 3 bases from V and 6 from J; bases not matched to a gene: 7. The germline gives CDR1 KGHSH, CDR2 LQKENI. The CDR3 covers 14 residues. The CDR3 nucleotides are TGTGCCAGCTCACCCCAGACAGGGACGCATGGCTACACCTTC. Translating gives CASSPQTGTHGYTF. Full variable domain (remainder filled in from reference TRBV18 and TRBJ1-2): NAGVMQNPRHLVRRRGQEARLRCSPMKGHSHVYWYRQLPEEGLKFMVYLQKENIIDESGMPKERFSAEFPKEGPSILRIQQVVRGDSAAYFCASSPQTGTHGYTFGSGTRLTVV.

The V and J genes are TRBV12-5 and TRBJ2-5; D gene unclear. This CDR3 is built from 13 residues. Trimming took 1 base from V and 1 from J, leaving 4 bases between them. Looked up from germline, CDR1 is LGHNT and CDR2 is FRNRAP. CDR3 DNA sequence: TGTGCTAGTGGTTTGGGGGTCCAAGAGACCCAGTACTTC. Translation: CASGLGVQETQYF.

The chain employs TRBV4-3 and TRBJ2-2; D is unclear. The CDR3 contains 17 residues. Trimming left V 0 bases short and J 0 bases short, with 11 bases between. Germline-derived CDR1 and CDR2 are LGHNA and YSLEER. The DNA of the CDR3 is TGCGCCAGCAGCCAAGAACGCCGCGGATCGAACACCGGGGAGCTGTTTTTT. Translated: CASSQERRGSNTGELFF.